This T cell receptor (beta chain) was identified in a study of monozygotic twins with inflammatory bowel disease. TCRdb reanalyzed the 5' RACE reads and collapses them to one entry per CDR3 protein, without DNA. Recorded here are a few hundred thousand distinct CDR3 sequences; the top ten clones represent over 5.5%. From germline, CDR1 is SEHNR and CDR2 FQNEAQ (reference sequence). There are 15 residues in the CDR3. This chain connects TRBV7-9 to TRBJ1-1. The TCR sequence derives from a human donor with ulcerative colitis or Crohn's disease, or a healthy co-twin of an affected twin (not recorded which). Sequencing was done on a sample of blood. This chain's CDR3 is CASSLRGIGGPEAFF.